This T cell receptor beta chain originates from a study of shared clonotypes between healthy human individuals. The wider study: Serving as donors were a couple of women and a few men, whose ages spanned 18 to 49.

Of note for this clone: Its matching antigen is unknown.

V shed 7 bases, J shed 2 bases, and the junction held 10 bases outside the gene matches. Germline V lookup: CDR1 LNHDA, CDR2 SQIVND (reference sequence). The CDR3 extends over 17 amino acids. Negatively enriched CD4+ T cells were divided by CD45RA into naive and memory. TCRdb's copy holds only in-frame clones and misses some; the assay was immunoSEQ multiplex PCR. The table includes millions of clones, over 90% detected once. Points from the study as a whole: The study sampled only blood, and tissue repertoires likely differ. Clonotype sharing among the donors was expected to vary with sequencing depth.

The clonotype comes from a man younger than 35 in good health. Some clones in this sample may be carry-over from other donors' samples. The sequenced sample consisted of naive CD4+ T cells from PBMCs. The subset here: CD45RA+ positively selected. The V and J genes are TRBV19 and TRBJ2-6, with 8 bases aligning to TRBD1. As DNA, the CDR3 is TGTGCCAGTACCCCGGGACAGGTCCTCGCTGGGGCCAACGTCCTGACTTTC. This sequence encodes CASTPGQVLAGANVLTF.